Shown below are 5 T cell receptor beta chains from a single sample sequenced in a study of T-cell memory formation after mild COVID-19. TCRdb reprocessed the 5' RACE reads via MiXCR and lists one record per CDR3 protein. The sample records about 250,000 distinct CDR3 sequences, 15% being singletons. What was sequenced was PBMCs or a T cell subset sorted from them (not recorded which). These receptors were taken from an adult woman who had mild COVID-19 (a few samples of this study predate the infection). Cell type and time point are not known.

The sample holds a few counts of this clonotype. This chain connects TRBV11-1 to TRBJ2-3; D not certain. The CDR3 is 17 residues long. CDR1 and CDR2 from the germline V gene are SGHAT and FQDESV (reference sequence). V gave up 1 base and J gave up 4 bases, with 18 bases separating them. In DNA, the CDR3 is TGTGCCAGCAGCTTAGTCTCGGTCGGTCCTGGGTCAGATACGCAGTATTTT. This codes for CASSLVSVGPGSDTQYF. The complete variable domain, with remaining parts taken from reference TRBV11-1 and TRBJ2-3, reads EAEVAQSPRYKITEKSQAVAFWCDPISGHATLYWYRQILGQGPELLVQFQDESVVDDSQLPKDRFSAERLKGVDSTLKIQPAELGDSAMYLCASSLVSVGPGSDTQYFGPGTRLTVL.

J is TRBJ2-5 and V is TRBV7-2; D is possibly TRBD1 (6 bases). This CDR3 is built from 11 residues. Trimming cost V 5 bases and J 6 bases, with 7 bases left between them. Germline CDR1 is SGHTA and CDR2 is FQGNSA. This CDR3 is CASSDRQTQYF. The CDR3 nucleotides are TGTGCCAGCAGCGACAGGCAGACCCAGTACTTC.

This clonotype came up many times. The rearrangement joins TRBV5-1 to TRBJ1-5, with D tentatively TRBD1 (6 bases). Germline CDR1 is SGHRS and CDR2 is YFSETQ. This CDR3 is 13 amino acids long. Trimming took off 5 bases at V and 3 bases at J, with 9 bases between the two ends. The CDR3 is CASRMGANQPQHF. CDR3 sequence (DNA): TGCGCCAGCAGAATGGGGGCCAATCAGCCCCAGCATTTT.

CDR3 in amino acids: CASSFRPNTGELFF. The DNA of the CDR3 is TGTGCCAGCAGCTTCAGGCCGAACACCGGGGAGCTGTTTTTT. The V gene is TRBV11-1, the J gene TRBJ2-2; no definite D call. The length of the CDR3 is 14 residues. Germline CDR1 is SGHAT and CDR2 is FQDESV (reference sequence). Between the trimmed V and J ends, which lost 3 bases and 0 bases, there was a span of 5 bases.

DNA for the CDR3: TGTGCCAGCAGACTAGACAGGCTGAACTACAATGAGCAGTTCTTC. This gives the protein CASRLDRLNYNEQFF. The chain combines TRBV6-1 with TRBJ2-1, with D maybe TRBD1 (6 bases). The CDR3 has 15 amino acids. CDR1 and CDR2 from the germline V gene are MNHNS and SASEGT. Deletions cut 6 bases from V and 3 bases from J, with 15 bases between.